This T cell receptor (beta chain) is drawn from a study of T-cell reconstitution after alpha-beta-depleted transplantation in children. In germline, CDR1 is MDHEN, CDR2 SYDVKM. The CDR3 covers 17 residues. Unmatched junction bases numbered 8, after V lost 2 bases and J lost 4 bases. Unique molecular identifiers were incorporated into the prepared TCRbeta library. One entry per CDR3 protein, called by TCRdb with MiXCR from the PCR reads. The profile shows approximately 590,000 distinct CDR3 sequences, under 12% of them singletons. This clonotype was picked up many times. Specimen: PBMCs from the stem cell graft donor, collected from the stem cell graft. The sequence was obtained from a human donor who donated a stem cell graft to a child with acute myeloid leukemia. V is TRBV28 and J is TRBJ2-2; 9 bases line up with TRBD2. CDR3 sequence (DNA): TGTGCCAGCAGTTTACCTGCTAGCGGGGTGGCCACCGGGGAGCTGTTTTTT. Translating it yields CASSLPASGVATGELFF.